This passage covers 3 T cell receptor beta chains from one sample sequenced in a study of OX40 agonist ivuxolimab in advanced cancers. The repertoire was sequenced with immunoSEQ multiplex PCR; TCRdb's copy has only in-frame clones and lacks some. The sample contains 65,000 to 75,000 clones, around 83% of which appear only once. The sequenced sample was CD4+ or CD8+ T cells sorted from blood, obtained in a trial of the OX40 agonist ivuxolimab. These receptors were obtained from an adult with an advanced solid tumor such as melanoma, head and neck, liver or kidney cancer.

The chain employs TRBV18 and TRBJ2-3; 12 nucleotides align to TRBD2. V gave up 2 bases and J gave up 1 base; unmatched junction bases: 10. In germline, CDR1 is KGHSH, CDR2 LQKENI. This CDR3 is 19 amino acids long. CDR3 coding DNA: TGTGCCAGCTCACCAACCCTTGGACTAGCGGGATTGGGCACAGATACGCAGTATTTT. Amino acid sequence: CASSPTLGLAGLGTDTQYF.

The chain joins TRBV11-3 to TRBJ2-1; tentative D call: TRBD1 (5 bases). CDR3 size: 15 residues. Germline V gives CDR1 SGHNT, CDR2 YENEEA. V was clipped by 4 bases and J by 2 bases, with 12 bases between them. The CDR3, as DNA: TGTGCCAGCAGCTCTAGACAGACTGCCTACAATGAGCAGTTCTTC. Translating gives CASSSRQTAYNEQFF. Based on the CDR3 plus reference TRBV11-3 and TRBJ2-1, the full variable domain is EAGVVQSPRYKIIEKKQPVAFWCNPISGHNTLYWYLQNLGQGPELLIRYENEEAVDDSQLPKDRFSAERLKGVDSTLKIQPAELGDSAVYLCASSSRQTAYNEQFFGPGTRLTVL.

This clone was counted a few times. This chain connects TRBV28 to TRBJ1-2; TRBD1 agrees at 9 bases. J gave up 6 bases and V 6 bases, and 11 bases lay outside the gene matches. CDR1 and CDR2 (germline): MDHEN, SYDVKM. This CDR3 contains 15 residues. CDR3 sequence (DNA): TGTGCCAGCAGCCGACCGGGGACAGGGCATAATGGCTACACCTTC. As protein: CASSRPGTGHNGYTF.